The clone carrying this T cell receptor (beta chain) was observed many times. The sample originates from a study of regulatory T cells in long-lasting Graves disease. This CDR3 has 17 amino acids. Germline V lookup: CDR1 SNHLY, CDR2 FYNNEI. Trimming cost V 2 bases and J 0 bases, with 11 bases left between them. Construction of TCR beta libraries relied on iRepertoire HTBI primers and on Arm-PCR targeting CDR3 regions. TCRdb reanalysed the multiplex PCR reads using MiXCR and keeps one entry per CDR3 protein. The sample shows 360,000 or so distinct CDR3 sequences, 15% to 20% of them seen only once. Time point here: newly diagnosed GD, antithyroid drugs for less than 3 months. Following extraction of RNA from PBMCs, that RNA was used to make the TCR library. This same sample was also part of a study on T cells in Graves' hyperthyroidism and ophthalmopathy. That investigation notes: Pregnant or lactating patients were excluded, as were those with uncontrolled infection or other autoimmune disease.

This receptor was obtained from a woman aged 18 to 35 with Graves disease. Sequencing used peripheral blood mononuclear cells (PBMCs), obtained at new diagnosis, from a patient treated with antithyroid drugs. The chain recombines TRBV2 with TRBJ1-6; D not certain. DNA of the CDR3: TGTGCCAGCAGTGAAAGGGCCAGGAGCTCCTATAATTCACCCCTCCACTTT. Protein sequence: CASSERARSSYNSPLHF.